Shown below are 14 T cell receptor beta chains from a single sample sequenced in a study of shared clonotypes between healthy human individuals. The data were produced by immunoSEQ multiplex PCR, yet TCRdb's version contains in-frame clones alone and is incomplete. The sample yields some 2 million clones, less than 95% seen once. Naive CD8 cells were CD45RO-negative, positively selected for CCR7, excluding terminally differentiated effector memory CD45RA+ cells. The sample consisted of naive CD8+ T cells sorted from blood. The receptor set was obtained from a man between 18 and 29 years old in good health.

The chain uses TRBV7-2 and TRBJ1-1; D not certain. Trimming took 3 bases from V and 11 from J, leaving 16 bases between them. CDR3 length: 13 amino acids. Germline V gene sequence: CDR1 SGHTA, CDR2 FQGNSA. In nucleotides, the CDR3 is TGTGCCAGCAGCTTCTCACCGGGTCTGGAGGCTTTCTTT. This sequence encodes CASSFSPGLEAFF.

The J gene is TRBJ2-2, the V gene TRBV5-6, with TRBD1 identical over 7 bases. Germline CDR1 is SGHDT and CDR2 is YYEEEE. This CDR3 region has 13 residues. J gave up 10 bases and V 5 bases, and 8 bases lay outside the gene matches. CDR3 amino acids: CASRLEGGEELFF. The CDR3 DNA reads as TGTGCCAGCAGACTAGAAGGGGGCGAGGAGCTGTTTTTT.

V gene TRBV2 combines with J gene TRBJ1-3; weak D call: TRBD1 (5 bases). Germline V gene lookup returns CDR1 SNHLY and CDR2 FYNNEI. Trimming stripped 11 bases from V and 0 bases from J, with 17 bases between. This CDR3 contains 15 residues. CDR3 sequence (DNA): TGTGCCTCCCGGGATCCCACAGGCTCTGGAAACACCATATATTTT. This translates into CASRDPTGSGNTIYF. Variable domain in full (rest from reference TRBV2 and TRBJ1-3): EPEVTQTPSHQVTQMGQEVILRCVPISNHLYFYWYRQILGQKVEFLVSFYNNEISEKSEIFDDQFSVERPDGSNFTLKIRSTKLEDSAMYFCASRDPTGSGNTIYFGEGSWLTVV.

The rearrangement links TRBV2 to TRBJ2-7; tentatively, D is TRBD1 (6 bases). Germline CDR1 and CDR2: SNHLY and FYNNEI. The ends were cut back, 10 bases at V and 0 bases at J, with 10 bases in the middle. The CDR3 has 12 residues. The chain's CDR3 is CATTDSSYEQYF. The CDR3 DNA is TGTGCCACCACGGACAGCTCCTACGAGCAGTACTTC.

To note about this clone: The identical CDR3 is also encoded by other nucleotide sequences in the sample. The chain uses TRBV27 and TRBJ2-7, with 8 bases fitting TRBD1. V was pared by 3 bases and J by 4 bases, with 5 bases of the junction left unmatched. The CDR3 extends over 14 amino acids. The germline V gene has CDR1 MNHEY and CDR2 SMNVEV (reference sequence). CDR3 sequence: CASSFGTGSYEQYF. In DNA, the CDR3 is TGTGCCAGCAGTTTCGGGACAGGTAGTTACGAGCAGTACTTC.

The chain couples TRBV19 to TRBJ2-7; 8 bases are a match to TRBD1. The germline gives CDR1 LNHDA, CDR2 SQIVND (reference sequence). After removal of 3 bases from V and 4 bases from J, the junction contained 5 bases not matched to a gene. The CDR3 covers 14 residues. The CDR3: CASSMGTGRYEQYF. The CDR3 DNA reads TGTGCCAGTAGTATGGGGACAGGCCGTTACGAGCAGTACTTC.

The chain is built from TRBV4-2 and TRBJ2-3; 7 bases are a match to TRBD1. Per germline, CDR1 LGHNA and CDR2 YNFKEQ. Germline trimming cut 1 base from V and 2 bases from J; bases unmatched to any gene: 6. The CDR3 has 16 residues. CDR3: CASSQGPDRATDTQYF. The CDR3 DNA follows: TGTGCCAGCAGCCAAGGTCCTGACAGGGCCACAGATACGCAGTATTTT.

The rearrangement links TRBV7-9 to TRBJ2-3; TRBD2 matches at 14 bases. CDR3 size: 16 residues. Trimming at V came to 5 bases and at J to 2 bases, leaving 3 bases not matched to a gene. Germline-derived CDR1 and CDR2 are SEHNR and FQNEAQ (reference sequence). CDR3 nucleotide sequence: TGTGCCAGCAGCCGGACTAGCGGGGGGACCACAGATACGCAGTATTTT. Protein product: CASSRTSGGTTDTQYF.

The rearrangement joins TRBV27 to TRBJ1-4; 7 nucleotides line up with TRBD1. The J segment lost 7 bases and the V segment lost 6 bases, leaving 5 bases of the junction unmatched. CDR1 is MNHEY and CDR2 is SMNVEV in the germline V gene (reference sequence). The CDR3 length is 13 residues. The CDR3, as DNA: TGTGCCAGCAGATGGACAGGTAGTGAAAAACTGTTTTTT. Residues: CASRWTGSEKLFF.

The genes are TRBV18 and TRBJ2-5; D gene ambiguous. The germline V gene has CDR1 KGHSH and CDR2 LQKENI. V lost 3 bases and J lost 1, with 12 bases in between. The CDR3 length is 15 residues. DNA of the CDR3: TGTGCCAGCTCACCCCCCCTGGCCCCCCAAGAGACCCAGTACTTC. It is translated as CASSPPLAPQETQYF.

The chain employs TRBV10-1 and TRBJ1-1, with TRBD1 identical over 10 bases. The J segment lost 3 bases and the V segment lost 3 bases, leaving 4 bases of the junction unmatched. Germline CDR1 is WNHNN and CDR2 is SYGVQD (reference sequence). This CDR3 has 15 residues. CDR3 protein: CASSEGTGAHTEAFF. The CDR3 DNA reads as TGCGCCAGCAGTGAAGGGACAGGGGCACACACTGAAGCTTTCTTT.

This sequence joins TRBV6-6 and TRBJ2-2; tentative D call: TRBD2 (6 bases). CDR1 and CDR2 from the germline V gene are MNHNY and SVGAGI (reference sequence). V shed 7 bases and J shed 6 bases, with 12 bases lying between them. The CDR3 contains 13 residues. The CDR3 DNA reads TGTGCCAGCACGGCGGGATGGGCCGGGGAGCTGTTTTTT. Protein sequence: CASTAGWAGELFF.

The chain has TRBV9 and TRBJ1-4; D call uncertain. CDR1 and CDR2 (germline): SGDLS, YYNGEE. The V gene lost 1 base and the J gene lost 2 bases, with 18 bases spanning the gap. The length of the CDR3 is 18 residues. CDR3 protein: CASSVRAGPFGTNEKLFF. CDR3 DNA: TGTGCCAGCAGCGTAAGGGCGGGTCCCTTCGGGACTAATGAAAAACTGTTTTTT.

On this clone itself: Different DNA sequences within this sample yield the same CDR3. The CDR3 protein is CASSETGGETQYF. DNA of the CDR3: TGTGCCAGCAGTGAGACTGGAGGGGAGACCCAGTACTTC. The chain links TRBV6-1 to TRBJ2-5, with D tentatively TRBD2 (6 bases). V lost 3 bases and J 5 bases, leaving 10 bases between the germline ends. The germline CDR1 and CDR2 sequences are MNHNS and SASEGT. The CDR3 totals 13 residues.